This TCR beta chain came from a study of siplizumab effects on memory and regulatory T cells. Using immunoSEQ multiplex PCR, the repertoire was profiled, and TCRdb retains in-frame clones only, with some absent. The sample shows about 27,000 clones, approximately 80% of them seen only once. Findings of the study overall: To unstimulated subsets, only a minor fraction of alloreactive clones could be mapped. Among mappable alloreactive CD4+ clones, the Treg-derived fraction averaged 68.8% with siplizumab versus about 25% in controls.

This clone appeared a few times. The target antigen is unknown. This CDR3 is 16 amino acids long. CDR1 and CDR2 (germline): KGHSH, LQKENI. V dropped 3 bases and J dropped 5; count of bases not matched to a gene: 10. Material for sequencing was memory CD4+ T cells sorted from blood. V is TRBV18 and J is TRBJ2-1; the match to TRBD2 covers 7 bases. The clonotype comes from a human donor in good health. CDR3 sequence reads: CASSPLMQRGNNEQFF. The CDR3, as DNA: TGTGCCAGCTCACCGCTGATGCAGCGGGGAAACAATGAGCAGTTCTTC.